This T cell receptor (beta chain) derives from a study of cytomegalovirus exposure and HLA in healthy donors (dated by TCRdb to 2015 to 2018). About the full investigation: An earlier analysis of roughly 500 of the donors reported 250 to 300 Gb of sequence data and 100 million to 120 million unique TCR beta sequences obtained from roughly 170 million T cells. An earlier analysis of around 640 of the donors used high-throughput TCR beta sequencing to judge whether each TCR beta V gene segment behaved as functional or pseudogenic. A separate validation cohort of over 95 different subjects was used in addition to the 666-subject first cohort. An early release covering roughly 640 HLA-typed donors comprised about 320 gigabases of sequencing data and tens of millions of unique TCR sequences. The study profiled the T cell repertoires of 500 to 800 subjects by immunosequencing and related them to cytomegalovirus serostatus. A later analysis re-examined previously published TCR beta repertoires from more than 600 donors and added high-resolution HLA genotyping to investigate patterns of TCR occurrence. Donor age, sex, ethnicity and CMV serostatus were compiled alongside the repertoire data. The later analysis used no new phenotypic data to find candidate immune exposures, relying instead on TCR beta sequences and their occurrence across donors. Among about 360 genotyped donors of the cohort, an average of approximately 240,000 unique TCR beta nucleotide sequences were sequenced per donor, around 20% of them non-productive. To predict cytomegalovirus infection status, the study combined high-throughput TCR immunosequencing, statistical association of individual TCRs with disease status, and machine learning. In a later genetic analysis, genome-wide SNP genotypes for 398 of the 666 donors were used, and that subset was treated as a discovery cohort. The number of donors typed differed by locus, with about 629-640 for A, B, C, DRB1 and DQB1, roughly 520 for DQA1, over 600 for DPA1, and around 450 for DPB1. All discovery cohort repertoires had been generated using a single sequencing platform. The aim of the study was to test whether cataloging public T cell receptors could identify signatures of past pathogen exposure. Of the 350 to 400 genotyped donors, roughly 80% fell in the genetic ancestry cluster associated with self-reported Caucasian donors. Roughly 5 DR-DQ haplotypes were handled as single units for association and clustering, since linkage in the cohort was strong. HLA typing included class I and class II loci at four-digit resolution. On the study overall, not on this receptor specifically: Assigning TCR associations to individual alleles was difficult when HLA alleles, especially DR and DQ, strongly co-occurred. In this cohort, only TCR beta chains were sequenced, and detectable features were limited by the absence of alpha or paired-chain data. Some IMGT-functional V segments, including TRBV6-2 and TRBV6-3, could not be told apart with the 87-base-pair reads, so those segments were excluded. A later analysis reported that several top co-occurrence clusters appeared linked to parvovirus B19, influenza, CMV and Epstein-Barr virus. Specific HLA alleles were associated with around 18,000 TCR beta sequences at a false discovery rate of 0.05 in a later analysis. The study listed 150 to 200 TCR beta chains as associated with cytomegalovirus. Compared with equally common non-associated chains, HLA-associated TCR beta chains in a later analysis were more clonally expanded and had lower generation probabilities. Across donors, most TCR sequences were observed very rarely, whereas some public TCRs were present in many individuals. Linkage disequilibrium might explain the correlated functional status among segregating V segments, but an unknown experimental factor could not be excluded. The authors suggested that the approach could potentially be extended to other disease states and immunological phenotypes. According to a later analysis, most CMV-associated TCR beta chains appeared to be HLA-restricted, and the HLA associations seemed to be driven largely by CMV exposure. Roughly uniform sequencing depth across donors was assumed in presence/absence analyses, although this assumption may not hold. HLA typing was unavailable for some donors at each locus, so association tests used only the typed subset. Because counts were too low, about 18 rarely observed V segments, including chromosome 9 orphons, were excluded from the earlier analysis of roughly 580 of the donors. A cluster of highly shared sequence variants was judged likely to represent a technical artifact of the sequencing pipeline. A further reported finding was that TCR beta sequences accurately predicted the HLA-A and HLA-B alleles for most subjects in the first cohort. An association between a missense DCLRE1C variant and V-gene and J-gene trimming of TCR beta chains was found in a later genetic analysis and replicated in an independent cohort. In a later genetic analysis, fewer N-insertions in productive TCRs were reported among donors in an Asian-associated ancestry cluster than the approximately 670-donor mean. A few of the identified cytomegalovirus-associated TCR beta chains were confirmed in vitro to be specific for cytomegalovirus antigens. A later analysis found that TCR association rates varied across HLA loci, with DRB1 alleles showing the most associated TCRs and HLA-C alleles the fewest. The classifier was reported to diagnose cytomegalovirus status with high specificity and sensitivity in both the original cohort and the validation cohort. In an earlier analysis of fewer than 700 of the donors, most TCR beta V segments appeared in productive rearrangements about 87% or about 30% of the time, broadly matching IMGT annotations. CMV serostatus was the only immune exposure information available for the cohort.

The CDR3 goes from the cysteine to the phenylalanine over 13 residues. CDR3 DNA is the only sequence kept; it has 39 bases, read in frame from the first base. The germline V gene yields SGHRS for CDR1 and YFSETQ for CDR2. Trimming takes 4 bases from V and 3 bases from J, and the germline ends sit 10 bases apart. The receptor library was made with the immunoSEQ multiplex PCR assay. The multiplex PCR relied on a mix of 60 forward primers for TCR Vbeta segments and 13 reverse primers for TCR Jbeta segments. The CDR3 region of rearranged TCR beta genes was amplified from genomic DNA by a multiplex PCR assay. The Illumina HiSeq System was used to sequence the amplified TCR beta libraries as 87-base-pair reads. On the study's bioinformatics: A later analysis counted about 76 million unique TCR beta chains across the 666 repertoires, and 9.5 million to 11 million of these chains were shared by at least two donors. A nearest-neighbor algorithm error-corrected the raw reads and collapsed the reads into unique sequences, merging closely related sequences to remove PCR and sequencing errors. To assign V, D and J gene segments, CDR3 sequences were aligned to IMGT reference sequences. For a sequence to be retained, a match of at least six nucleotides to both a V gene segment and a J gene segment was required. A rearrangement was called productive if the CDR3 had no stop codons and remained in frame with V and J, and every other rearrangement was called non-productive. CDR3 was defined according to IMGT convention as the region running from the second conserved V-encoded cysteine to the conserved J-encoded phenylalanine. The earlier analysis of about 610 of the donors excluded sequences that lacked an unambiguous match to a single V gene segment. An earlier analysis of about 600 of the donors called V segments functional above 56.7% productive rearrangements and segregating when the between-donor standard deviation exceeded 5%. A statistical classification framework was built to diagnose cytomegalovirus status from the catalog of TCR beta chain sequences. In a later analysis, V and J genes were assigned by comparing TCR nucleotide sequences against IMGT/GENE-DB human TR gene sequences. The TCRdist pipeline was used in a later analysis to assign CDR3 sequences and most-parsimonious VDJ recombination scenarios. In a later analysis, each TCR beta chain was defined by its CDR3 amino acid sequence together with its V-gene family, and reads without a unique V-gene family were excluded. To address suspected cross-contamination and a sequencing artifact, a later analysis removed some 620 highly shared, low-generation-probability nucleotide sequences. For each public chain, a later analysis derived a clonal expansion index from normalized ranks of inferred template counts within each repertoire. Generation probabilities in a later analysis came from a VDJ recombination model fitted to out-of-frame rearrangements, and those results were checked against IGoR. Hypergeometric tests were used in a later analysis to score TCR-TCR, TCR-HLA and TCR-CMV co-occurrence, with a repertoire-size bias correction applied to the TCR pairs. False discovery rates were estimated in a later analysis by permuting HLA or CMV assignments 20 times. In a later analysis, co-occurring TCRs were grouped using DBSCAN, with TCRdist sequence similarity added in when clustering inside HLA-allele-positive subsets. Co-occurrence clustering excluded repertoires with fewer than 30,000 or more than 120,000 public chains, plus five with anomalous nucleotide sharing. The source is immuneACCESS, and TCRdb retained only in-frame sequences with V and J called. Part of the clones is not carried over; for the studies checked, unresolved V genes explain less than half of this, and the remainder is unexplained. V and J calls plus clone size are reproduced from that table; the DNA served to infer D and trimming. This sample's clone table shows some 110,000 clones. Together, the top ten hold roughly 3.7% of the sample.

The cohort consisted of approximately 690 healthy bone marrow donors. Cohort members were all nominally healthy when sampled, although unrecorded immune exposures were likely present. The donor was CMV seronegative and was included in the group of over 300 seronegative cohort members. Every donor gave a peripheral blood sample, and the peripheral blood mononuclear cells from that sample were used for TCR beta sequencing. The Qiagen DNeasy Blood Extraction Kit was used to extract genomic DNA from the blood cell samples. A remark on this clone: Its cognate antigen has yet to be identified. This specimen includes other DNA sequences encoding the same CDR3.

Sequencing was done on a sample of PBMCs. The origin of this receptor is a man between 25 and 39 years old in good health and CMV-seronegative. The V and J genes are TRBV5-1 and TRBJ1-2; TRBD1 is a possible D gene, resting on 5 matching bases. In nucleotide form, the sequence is TGCGCCAGCAGCCTTGGGGGGGACTATGGCTACACCTTC. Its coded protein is CASSLGGDYGYTF.